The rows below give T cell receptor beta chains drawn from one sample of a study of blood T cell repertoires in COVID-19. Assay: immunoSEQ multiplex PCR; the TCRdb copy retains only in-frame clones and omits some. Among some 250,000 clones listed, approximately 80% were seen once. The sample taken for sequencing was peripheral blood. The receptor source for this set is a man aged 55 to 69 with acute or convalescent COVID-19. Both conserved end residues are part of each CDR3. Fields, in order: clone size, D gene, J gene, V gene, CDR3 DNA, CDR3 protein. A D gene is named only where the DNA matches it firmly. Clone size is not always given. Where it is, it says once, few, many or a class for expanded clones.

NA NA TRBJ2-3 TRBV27 TGTGCCAGCAGAAGGGGTCGAACGGGGTATTTT CASRRGRTGYF
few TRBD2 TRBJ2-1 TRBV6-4 TGTGCCAGCACCCAGACTAGCGGGGTTAATGAGCAGTTCTTC CASTQTSGVNEQFF
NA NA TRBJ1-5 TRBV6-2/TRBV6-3 TGTGCCAGCAGTTACTCGAGACGGGAATATAGCAATCAGCCCCAGCATTTT CASSYSRREYSNQPQHF
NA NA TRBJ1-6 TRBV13 TGTGCCAGCAGCTTAAGGATCTTTGGGGGGAATTCACCCCTCCACTTT CASSLRIFGGNSPLHF
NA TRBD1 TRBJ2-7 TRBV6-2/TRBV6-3 TGTGCCAGCAGTACCGACAGGGGCACTGAATACGAGCAGTACTTC CASSTDRGTEYEQYF
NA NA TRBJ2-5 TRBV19 TGTGCCAGTAGTATAGTCATCCAGGGGTGGGAGACCCAGTACTTC CASSIVIQGWETQYF
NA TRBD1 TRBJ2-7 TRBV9 TGTGCCAGCAGCGACCAGGGGGCGCCTAACGAGCAGTACTTC CASSDQGAPNEQYF
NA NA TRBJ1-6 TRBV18 TGTGCCAGCTCACTTAGCGGGAGCTCCTATAATTCACCCCTCCACTTT CASSLSGSSYNSPLHF
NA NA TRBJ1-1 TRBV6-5 TGTGCCAAAACTTCGGGACACCTTAAGTATGGAGCTTTCTTT CAKTSGHLKYGAFF
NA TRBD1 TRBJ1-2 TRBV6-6 TGTGCCAGCAGGGGACAGGGGGCGAAGAAAGAGTATGGCTACACCTTC CASRGQGAKKEYGYTF
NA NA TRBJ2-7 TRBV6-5 TGTGCCAGCTGTAGGGACTCTACCTACGAGCAGTACTTC CASCRDSTYEQYF
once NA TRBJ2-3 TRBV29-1 TGCAGCGTACAAGGCGGGGGCTCAACAGGGTCAGATACGCAGTATTTT CSVQGGGSTGSDTQYF
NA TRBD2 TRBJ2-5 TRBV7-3 TGTGCCAGCAGCCCGACGGCTAGCGGGGGTCGAGAGACCCAGTACTTC CASSPTASGGRETQYF
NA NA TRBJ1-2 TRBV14 TGTGCCAGCAGCCAACCGGGGGGAGGAGGCTATGGCTACACCTTC CASSQPGGGGYGYTF
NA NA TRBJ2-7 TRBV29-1 TGCAGCGTGGGGTTCAGGGACGAGCAGTACTTC CSVGFRDEQYF
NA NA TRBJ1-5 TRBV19 TGTGCCAGTAGTGACAAGCTTGATCAGCCCCAGCATTTT CASSDKLDQPQHF
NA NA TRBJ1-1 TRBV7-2 TGTGCCAGCAGCTCCACAGTGACAAGTGAAGCTTTCTTT CASSSTVTSEAFF
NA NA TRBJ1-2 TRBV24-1 TGTGCCACCAGTGACGACAGAAGCGGCTACACCTTC CATSDDRSGYTF
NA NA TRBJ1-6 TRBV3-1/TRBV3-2 TGTGCCAGCAGCAATCCCGGGGGGAGCTCCTATAATTCACCCCTCCACTTT CASSNPGGSSYNSPLHF
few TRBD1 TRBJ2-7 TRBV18 TGTGCCAGCTCACCCCCTACAGGGGTTGTCTACGAGCAGTACTTC CASSPPTGVVYEQYF
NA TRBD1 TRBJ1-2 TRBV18 TGTGCCAGCTCACCGGACAGGGATTATGGCTACACCTTC CASSPDRDYGYTF
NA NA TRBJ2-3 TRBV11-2 TGTGCCAGCAGCTTACTTGATAGGGGTACGCAGTATTTT CASSLLDRGTQYF
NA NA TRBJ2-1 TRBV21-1 TGTGCCAGCAGCAAAGCTTGGGAAGACGAGCGGGGACCTGAGCAGTTCTTC CASSKAWEDERGPEQFF
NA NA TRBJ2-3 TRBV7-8 TGTGCCAGCAGCTTACTCTCAACTAGCACAGATACGCAGTATTTT CASSLLSTSTDTQYF
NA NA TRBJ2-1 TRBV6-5 TGTGCCAGCACTTACCCTGGGGCTGACTCTAATGAGCAGTTCTTC CASTYPGADSNEQFF
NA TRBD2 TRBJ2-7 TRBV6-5 TGTGCCAGCAGTTACTATAGCGGGGGAAACTACGAGCAGTACTTC CASSYYSGGNYEQYF
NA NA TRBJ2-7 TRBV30 TGTGCCTGGGAGACCGGGACTGCGGCTAGTGAGCAGTACTTC CAWETGTAASEQYF
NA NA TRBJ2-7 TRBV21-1 TGTGCCAGCAGCAAAGGTTGCCTAGCGGGGGCTAGCTCCTACGAGCAGTACTTC CASSKGCLAGASSYEQYF
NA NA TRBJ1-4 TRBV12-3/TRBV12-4 TGTGCCAGCAGCTCCCAAGAGACTATTAAACTGTTTTTT CASSSQETIKLFF
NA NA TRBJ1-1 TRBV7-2 TGTGCCAGCAGCTCCCTAACTTACACTGAAGCTTTCTTT CASSSLTYTEAFF
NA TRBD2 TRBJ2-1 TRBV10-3 TGTGCCATCAGTGCGCTGCCCACTAGCGGGGGGGCGAATGAGCAGTTCTTC CAISALPTSGGANEQFF
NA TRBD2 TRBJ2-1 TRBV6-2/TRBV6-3 TGTGCCAGCAGCCATAGTAGCGGGAGGGCCGACCACAATGAGCAGTTCTTC CASSHSSGRADHNEQFF